This entry concerns a single T cell receptor (beta chain). This sample is drawn from a study of T cell responses to AZD1222 COVID-19 vaccine. This CDR3 is built from 16 residues. Germline CDR1 reads LGHNA; CDR2 reads YNFKEQ. V was shortened by 0 bases and J by 0 bases, with 11 bases between the two germline ends. Generated by immunoSEQ multiplex PCR, the TCRdb table keeps only in-frame clones and is missing some. The profile covers 150,000 to 200,000 clones, with about 90% appearing a single time and 0.9% to 1.2% taken by the ten largest. The sequence was obtained from an adult who received the AZD1222 COVID-19 vaccine. The sequenced sample was peripheral blood, obtained 28 days after the second AZD1222 dose. The rearrangement joins TRBV4-2 to TRBJ1-2; D remains ambiguous. The CDR3 DNA follows: TGTGCCAGCAGCCAAGAGAGCGGAGCCTCTAACTATGGCTACACCTTC. Translated: CASSQESGASNYGYTF.